These 7 T cell receptor beta chains came from one sample sequenced in a study of blood T cell repertoires in COVID-19 (dated by TCRdb to 2020 to 2022). Preparation of the library involved the immunoSEQ multiplex PCR assay. Here the immuneACCESS table is served through TCRdb, limited to in-frame sequences with V and J called. Missing clones are a known gap in these copies; in checked studies unresolved V genes cover under half, and the rest lacks a known reason. The sample yields 70,000 to 85,000 clones; roughly four fifths were counted once. Around a fifth of the sample is taken by the ten largest. The specimen sequenced was peripheral blood. The source of these receptors is a human donor in a cohort sampled during active COVID-19.

The CDR3 sequence: CASSLIAGVQETQYF. CDR3 sequence (DNA): TGTGCCAGCAGCTTAATAGCGGGGGTACAAGAGACCCAGTACTTC. The chain couples TRBV7-9 to TRBJ2-5; 9 nucleotides agree with TRBD2. This CDR3 spans 15 amino acids. Unmatched junction bases numbered 3, after V lost 2 bases and J lost 2 bases. Germline V gene data show CDR1 as SEHNR and CDR2 as FQNEAQ (reference sequence). Looking up the rest from reference TRBV7-9 and TRBJ2-5 gives the full variable domain: DTGVSQNPRHKITKRGQNVTFRCDPISEHNRLYWYRQTLGQGPEFLTYFQNEAQLEKSRLLSDRFSAERPKGSFSTLEIQRTEQGDSAMYLCASSLIAGVQETQYFGPGTRLLVL.

The chain uses TRBV15 and TRBJ1-4; D call uncertain. CDR3 length equals 14 residues. Between the trimmed V and J ends, which lost 2 bases and 4 bases, there was a span of 8 bases. The germline V gene has CDR1 LNHNV and CDR2 YYDKDF (reference sequence). This CDR3 reads CATSRHQDNEKLFF. DNA for the CDR3: TGTGCCACCAGCAGACACCAGGATAATGAAAAACTGTTTTTT.

The chain joins TRBV9 to TRBJ1-5; TRBD1 aligns across 7 bases. V trimming: 4 bases; J trimming: 2 bases; junction bases outside the gene matches: 6. Germline CDR1 reads SGDLS; CDR2 reads YYNGEE. CDR3 size: 15 residues. The CDR3 loop is CASSTTGSGNQPQHF. DNA of the CDR3: TGTGCCAGCAGCACGACAGGGAGCGGCAATCAGCCCCAGCATTTT. Filled out from reference TRBV9 and TRBJ1-5, the complete variable domain reads DSGVTQTPKHLITATGQRVTLRCSPRSGDLSVYWYQQSLDQGLQFLIQYYNGEERAKGNILERFSAQQFPDLHSELNLSSLELGDSALYFCASSTTGSGNQPQHFGDGTRLSIL.

The J gene is TRBJ1-2, the V gene TRBV24-1; TRBD1 agrees at 7 bases. The CDR3 covers 12 residues. V was pared by 9 bases and J by 4 bases, with 4 bases of the junction left unmatched. Germline V gene lookup returns CDR1 KGHDR and CDR2 SFDVKD. CDR3 residues: CATGDRVYGYTF. The CDR3 coding sequence is TGTGCCACCGGAGACAGGGTCTATGGCTACACCTTC.

This clone was counted between two and nine times. This chain connects TRBV12-3 or TRBV12-4 to TRBJ1-5; no clear D gene. The CDR3 sequence is 12 residues long. V lost 6 bases to trimming and J lost 11 bases, with 14 bases between them. The CDR3 reads CASSPSNGAQHF. The CDR3 DNA reads TGTGCCAGCAGCCCCTCTAACGGGGCCCAGCATTTT.

The gene calls are TRBV7-2 and TRBJ2-7; the match to TRBD1 covers 7 bases. CDR3 length: 15 residues. Losses at the gene ends were 3 bases for V and 3 bases for J; bases not matched to a gene: 8. The germline CDR1 and CDR2 sequences are SGHTA and FQGNSA. Here the CDR3 reads CASSFDRVTVYEQYF. CDR3 in DNA: TGTGCCAGCAGCTTCGACAGGGTTACGGTCTACGAGCAGTACTTC.

This clone was detected only a few times. The chain has TRBV9 and TRBJ2-7; D remains ambiguous. V shed 7 bases and J shed 5 bases, with 16 bases lying between them. CDR3 length equals 13 residues. The germline gives CDR1 SGDLS, CDR2 YYNGEE. The CDR3 bases are TGTGCCAGCGCTGGTAACTTTGCGGACGAGCAGTACTTC. Translated: CASAGNFADEQYF. Using reference TRBV9 and TRBJ2-7 for the parts outside the CDR3, the full variable domain is DSGVTQTPKHLITATGQRVTLRCSPRSGDLSVYWYQQSLDQGLQFLIQYYNGEERAKGNILERFSAQQFPDLHSELNLSSLELGDSALYFCASAGNFADEQYFGPGTRLTVT.